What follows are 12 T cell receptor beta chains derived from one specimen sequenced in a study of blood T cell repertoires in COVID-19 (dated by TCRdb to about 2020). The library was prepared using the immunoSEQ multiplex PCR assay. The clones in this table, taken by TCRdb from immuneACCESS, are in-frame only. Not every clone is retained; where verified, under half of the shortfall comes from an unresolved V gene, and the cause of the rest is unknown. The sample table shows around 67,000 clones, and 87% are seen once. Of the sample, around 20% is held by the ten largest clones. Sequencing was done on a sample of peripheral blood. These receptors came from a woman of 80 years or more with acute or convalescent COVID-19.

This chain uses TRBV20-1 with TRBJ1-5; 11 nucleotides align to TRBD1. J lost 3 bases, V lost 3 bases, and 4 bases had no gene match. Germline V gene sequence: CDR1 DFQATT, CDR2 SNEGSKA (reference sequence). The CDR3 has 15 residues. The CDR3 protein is CSASAGQGANQPQHF. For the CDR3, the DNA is TGCAGTGCTAGTGCCGGACAGGGGGCCAATCAGCCCCAGCATTTT.

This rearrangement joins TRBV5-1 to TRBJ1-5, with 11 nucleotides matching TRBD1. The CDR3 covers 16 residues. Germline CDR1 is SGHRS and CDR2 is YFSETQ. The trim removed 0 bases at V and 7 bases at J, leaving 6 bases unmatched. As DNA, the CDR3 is TGCGCCAGCAGCTTGGAGAGTGGGACAGGGGGACAGCCCCAGCATTTT. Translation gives CASSLESGTGGQPQHF.

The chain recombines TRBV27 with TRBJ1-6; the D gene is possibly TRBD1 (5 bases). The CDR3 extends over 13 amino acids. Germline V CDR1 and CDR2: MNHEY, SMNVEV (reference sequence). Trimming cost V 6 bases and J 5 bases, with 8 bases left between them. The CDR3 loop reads CASRVRDNSPLHF. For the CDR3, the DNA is TGTGCCAGCAGGGTCAGGGATAATTCACCCCTCCACTTT.

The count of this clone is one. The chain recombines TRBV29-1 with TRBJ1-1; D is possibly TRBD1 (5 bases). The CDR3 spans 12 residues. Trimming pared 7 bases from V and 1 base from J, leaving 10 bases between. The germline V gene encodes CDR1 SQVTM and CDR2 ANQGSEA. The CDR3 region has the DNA TGCAGCGGTGGACATGGGAACACTGAAGCTTTCTTT. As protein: CSGGHGNTEAFF.

The chain's CDR3 is CASSPAGDFTDTQYF. The CDR3 DNA sequence: TGTGCCAGCAGTCCCGCGGGGGACTTCACAGATACGCAGTATTTT. The V and J genes are TRBV27 and TRBJ2-3; TRBD2 agrees at 7 bases. The ends lost 5 bases at V and 2 bases at J; junction bases unmatched: 7. Germline-derived CDR1 and CDR2 are MNHEY and SMNVEV (reference sequence). This CDR3 spans 15 amino acids.

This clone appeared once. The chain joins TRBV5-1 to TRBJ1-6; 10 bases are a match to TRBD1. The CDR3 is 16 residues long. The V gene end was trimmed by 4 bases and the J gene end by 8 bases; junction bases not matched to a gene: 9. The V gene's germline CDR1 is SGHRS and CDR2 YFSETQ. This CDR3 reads CASSGRDRGRDSPLHF. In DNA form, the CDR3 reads TGCGCCAGCAGCGGCCGGGACAGGGGACGGGATTCACCCCTCCACTTT.

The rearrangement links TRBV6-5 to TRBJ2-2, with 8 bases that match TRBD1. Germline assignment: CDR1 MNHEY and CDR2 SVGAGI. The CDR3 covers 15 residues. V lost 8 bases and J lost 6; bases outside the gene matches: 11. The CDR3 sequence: CASLSRDRFSGELFF. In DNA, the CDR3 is TGTGCCAGCCTCTCCCGGGACAGGTTCTCCGGGGAGCTGTTTTTT.

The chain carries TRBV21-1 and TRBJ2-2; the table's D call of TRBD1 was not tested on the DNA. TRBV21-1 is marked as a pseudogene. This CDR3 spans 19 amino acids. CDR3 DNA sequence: TGTGCCAGCAGCAAACCTCGCTCGGGGACAGGGGGGGAGAACGGGGAGCTGTTTTTT. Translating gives CASSKPRSGTGGENGELFF.

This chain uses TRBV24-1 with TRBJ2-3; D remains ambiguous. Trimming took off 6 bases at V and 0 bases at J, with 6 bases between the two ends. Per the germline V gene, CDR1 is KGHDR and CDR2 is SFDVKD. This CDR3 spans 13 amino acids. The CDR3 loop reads CATSTRSTDTQYF. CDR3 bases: TGTGCCACCAGTACGAGAAGCACAGATACGCAGTATTTT.

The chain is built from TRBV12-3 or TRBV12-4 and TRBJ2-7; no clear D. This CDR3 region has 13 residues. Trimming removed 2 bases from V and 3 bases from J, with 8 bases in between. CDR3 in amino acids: CASSLLESYEQYF. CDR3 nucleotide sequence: TGTGCCAGCAGTTTACTAGAGAGCTACGAGCAGTACTTC.

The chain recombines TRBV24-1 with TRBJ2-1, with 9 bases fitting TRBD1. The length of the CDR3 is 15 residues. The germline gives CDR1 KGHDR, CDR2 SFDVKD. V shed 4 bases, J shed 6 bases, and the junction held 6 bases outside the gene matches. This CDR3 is CATSDRRDRVNEQFF. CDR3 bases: TGTGCCACCAGTGACCGCCGGGACAGGGTCAATGAGCAGTTCTTC.

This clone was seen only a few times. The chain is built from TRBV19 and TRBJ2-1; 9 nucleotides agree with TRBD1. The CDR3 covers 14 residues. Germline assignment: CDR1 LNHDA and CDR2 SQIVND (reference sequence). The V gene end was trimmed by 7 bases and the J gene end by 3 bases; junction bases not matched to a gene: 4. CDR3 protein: CASTRTGVYNEQFF. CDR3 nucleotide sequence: TGTGCCAGTACTCGGACAGGGGTCTACAATGAGCAGTTCTTC.